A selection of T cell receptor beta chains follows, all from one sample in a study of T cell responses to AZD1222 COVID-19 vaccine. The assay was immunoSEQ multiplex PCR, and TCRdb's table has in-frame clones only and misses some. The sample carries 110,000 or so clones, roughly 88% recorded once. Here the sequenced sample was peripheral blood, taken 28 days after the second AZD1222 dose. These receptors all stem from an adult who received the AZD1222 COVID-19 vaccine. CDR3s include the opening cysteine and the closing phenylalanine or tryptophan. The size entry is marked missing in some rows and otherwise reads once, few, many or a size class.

CDR3aa: CASSYSSGDNEQFF
j_gene: TRBJ2-1
v_gene: TRBV6-5
abundance: -
len: 14

CDR3aa: CASSFPTGQPYSNQPQHF
j_gene: TRBJ1-5
v_gene: TRBV28
abundance: -
len: 18

CDR3aa: CASSSTGGNTIYF
j_gene: TRBJ1-3
v_gene: TRBV5-4
abundance: -
len: 13

CDR3aa: CASSPRASGRNEQFF
j_gene: TRBJ2-1
v_gene: TRBV6-2/TRBV6-3
abundance: -
len: 15

CDR3aa: CASSPLTGARGMNTEAFF
j_gene: TRBJ1-1
v_gene: TRBV27
abundance: -
len: 18

CDR3aa: CASSQDGGSDSGNTIYF
j_gene: TRBJ1-3
v_gene: TRBV3-1/TRBV3-2
abundance: -
len: 17

CDR3aa: CASSEAGAGNQPQHF
j_gene: TRBJ1-5
v_gene: TRBV25-1
abundance: -
len: 15

CDR3aa: CASSFEAKAFF
j_gene: TRBJ1-1
v_gene: TRBV28
abundance: -
len: 11

CDR3aa: CASFLVAGNYNEQFF
j_gene: TRBJ2-1
v_gene: TRBV5-1
abundance: -
len: 15

CDR3aa: CASSSQAVAYEQYF
j_gene: TRBJ2-7
v_gene: TRBV5-6
abundance: -
len: 14

CDR3aa: CASSFNSQAVGDTQYF
j_gene: TRBJ2-3
v_gene: TRBV27
abundance: -
len: 16

CDR3aa: CASSPRGTGSYTEAFF
j_gene: TRBJ1-1
v_gene: TRBV4-3
abundance: -
len: 16

CDR3aa: CASTTVGRGDGYTF
j_gene: TRBJ1-2
v_gene: TRBV28
abundance: -
len: 14

CDR3aa: CASKLQGTSPLHF
j_gene: TRBJ1-6
v_gene: TRBV2
abundance: -
len: 13

CDR3aa: CASSQEGQFTDTQYF
j_gene: TRBJ2-3
v_gene: TRBV4-3
abundance: -
len: 15

CDR3aa: CASGGVGGNQPQHF
j_gene: TRBJ1-5
v_gene: TRBV2
abundance: -
len: 14

CDR3aa: CASSPDVMGGTEAFF
j_gene: TRBJ1-1
v_gene: TRBV18
abundance: -
len: 15

CDR3aa: CASSPDREKLFF
j_gene: TRBJ1-4
v_gene: TRBV7-2
abundance: few
len: 12

CDR3aa: CASSLDEYSNQPQHF
j_gene: TRBJ1-5
v_gene: TRBV7-2
abundance: -
len: 15

CDR3aa: CASSPLAGVNNEQFF
j_gene: TRBJ2-1
v_gene: TRBV18
abundance: -
len: 15

CDR3aa: CATSLRWGEPEDYGYTF
j_gene: TRBJ1-2
v_gene: TRBV15
abundance: -
len: 17

CDR3aa: CASSQTGISNQPQHF
j_gene: TRBJ1-5
v_gene: TRBV3-1/TRBV3-2
abundance: -
len: 15

CDR3aa: CATSSGAGGLADTQYF
j_gene: TRBJ2-3
v_gene: TRBV15
abundance: -
len: 16

CDR3aa: CASSPAQVTETQYF
j_gene: TRBJ2-5
v_gene: TRBV7-2
abundance: -
len: 14

CDR3aa: CASSLWTSRQETQYF
j_gene: TRBJ2-5
v_gene: TRBV28
abundance: -
len: 15

CDR3aa: CASSRSLSNEQFF
j_gene: TRBJ2-1
v_gene: TRBV5-5
abundance: -
len: 13

CDR3aa: CSGETGGETQYF
j_gene: TRBJ2-5
v_gene: TRBV29-1
abundance: -
len: 12

CDR3aa: CASSQGAGTLYNEQFF
j_gene: TRBJ2-1
v_gene: TRBV3-1/TRBV3-2
abundance: -
len: 16

CDR3aa: CASSRDRAAAPGGYEQYF
j_gene: TRBJ2-7
v_gene: TRBV28
abundance: -
len: 18

CDR3aa: CASSLGLGHQPQHF
j_gene: TRBJ1-5
v_gene: TRBV7-2
abundance: -
len: 14

CDR3aa: CASSLLSRKADTQYF
j_gene: TRBJ2-3
v_gene: TRBV5-1
abundance: -
len: 15

CDR3aa: CASSSNYRASVLTF
j_gene: TRBJ2-6
v_gene: TRBV10-2
abundance: once
len: 14

CDR3aa: CRGHSNTEAFF
j_gene: TRBJ1-1
v_gene: TRBV20-1
abundance: -
len: 11

CDR3aa: CASSAGTHSGNTIYF
j_gene: TRBJ1-3
v_gene: TRBV9
abundance: -
len: 15

CDR3aa: CASSGDRDGEKLFF
j_gene: TRBJ1-4
v_gene: TRBV2
abundance: -
len: 14

CDR3aa: CASSASGGADTQYF
j_gene: TRBJ2-3
v_gene: TRBV6-4
abundance: -
len: 14

CDR3aa: CASSMSWTGSNTEAFF
j_gene: TRBJ1-1
v_gene: TRBV5-4
abundance: -
len: 16

CDR3aa: CATSRDRSWDSPLHF
j_gene: TRBJ1-6
v_gene: TRBV15
abundance: -
len: 15

CDR3aa: CAALGRISGNTIYF
j_gene: TRBJ1-3
v_gene: TRBV7-9
abundance: once
len: 14

CDR3aa: CASSARDTSGSPLHF
j_gene: TRBJ1-6
v_gene: TRBV18
abundance: -
len: 15

CDR3aa: CASSQSDAGAYSNQPQHF
j_gene: TRBJ1-5
v_gene: TRBV16
abundance: -
len: 18

CDR3aa: CASSLGLAPNQETQYF
j_gene: TRBJ2-5
v_gene: TRBV7-3
abundance: -
len: 16

CDR3aa: CASSDPGQLYGYTF
j_gene: TRBJ1-2
v_gene: TRBV10-2
abundance: -
len: 14

CDR3aa: CSASSPTSPTEAFF
j_gene: TRBJ1-1
v_gene: TRBV20-1
abundance: -
len: 14

CDR3aa: CASSPSGGRNTEAFF
j_gene: TRBJ1-1
v_gene: TRBV7-9
abundance: -
len: 15

CDR3aa: CASSSGQGNQPQHF
j_gene: TRBJ1-5
v_gene: TRBV5-4
abundance: -
len: 14

CDR3aa: CASSAHDGTSGDPYEQYF
j_gene: TRBJ2-7
v_gene: TRBV25-1
abundance: -
len: 18

CDR3aa: CASSLGGSSYEQYF
j_gene: TRBJ2-7
v_gene: TRBV5-1
abundance: -
len: 14

CDR3aa: CASSYGRVYNEQFF
j_gene: TRBJ2-1
v_gene: TRBV6-6
abundance: -
len: 14

CDR3aa: CASSFDNTEAFF
j_gene: TRBJ1-1
v_gene: TRBV9
abundance: -
len: 12

CDR3aa: CASSLYQDSLYLGYTF
j_gene: TRBJ1-2
v_gene: TRBV28
abundance: -
len: 16

CDR3aa: CASSQNRVQPQHF
j_gene: TRBJ1-5
v_gene: TRBV4-3
abundance: -
len: 13

CDR3aa: CASSTPGQANYGYTF
j_gene: TRBJ1-2
v_gene: TRBV25-1
abundance: -
len: 15

CDR3aa: CASSSSGGVTYNEQFF
j_gene: TRBJ2-1
v_gene: TRBV7-3
abundance: -
len: 16

CDR3aa: CASSETRSSNQPQHF
j_gene: TRBJ1-5
v_gene: TRBV2
abundance: -
len: 15

CDR3aa: CAAAQAGLSTDTQYF
j_gene: TRBJ2-3
v_gene: TRBV4-1
abundance: once
len: 15

CDR3aa: CASSFGISAGELFF
j_gene: TRBJ2-2
v_gene: TRBV7-8
abundance: -
len: 14

CDR3aa: CASSFMSPLAGFLEQFF
j_gene: TRBJ2-1
v_gene: TRBV28
abundance: few
len: 17